These 23 T cell receptor beta chains were all obtained from the same sample, sequenced in a study of control samples from healthy donors and cancer patients. Produced via immunoSEQ multiplex PCR; TCRdb's table is partial and in-frame only. The sample has 40,000 to 50,000 clones; around 94% are singletons. Sample: blood. These receptors originate from a man aged 55 to 70 in good health.

The V and J genes are TRBV5-5 and TRBJ1-2; 7 bases are a match to TRBD1. Looked up from germline, CDR1 is SGHKS and CDR2 is YYEKEE (reference sequence). V dropped 5 bases and J dropped 2; count of bases not matched to a gene: 6. CDR3 length equals 14 residues. CDR3 coding DNA: TGTGCCAGCAGATACCGGGACAGCAACTATGGCTACACCTTC. Its protein is CASRYRDSNYGYTF.

The chain joins TRBV3-1 (or the pseudogene TRBV3-2) to TRBJ2-2, with D hard to call. Trimming removed 5 bases from V and 8 bases from J, with 12 bases in between. CDR3 length: 13 residues. Germline V CDR1 and CDR2: LGHDT, YNNKEL (reference sequence). The CDR3 here is CASSWVARGELFF. The CDR3 bases are TGTGCCAGCAGCTGGGTCGCGAGGGGGGAGCTGTTTTTT.

The chain joins TRBV18 to TRBJ1-4, with TRBD1 as a possible D gene (5 bases). The germline V gene has CDR1 KGHSH and CDR2 LQKENI. The CDR3 spans 13 residues. The germline V and J ends were trimmed by 6 bases and 8 bases, with 13 bases remaining between them. In DNA, the CDR3 is TGTGCCAGCTCTACCGACGGGGGAGAAAAACTGTTTTTT. It encodes CASSTDGGEKLFF.

The V gene is TRBV21-1, the J gene TRBJ2-4; TRBD1 is the table's D call and was not checked against the DNA. TRBV21-1 is reported as a pseudogene. This CDR3 is built from 14 residues. DNA for the CDR3: TGTGCCAGCAGCCCCCCGGGACATAAAAACATTCAGTACTTC. Translation: CASSPPGHKNIQYF.

The V call is TRBV2, the J call TRBJ2-4, with a tentative D call TRBD1 (6 bases). This CDR3 has 14 residues. CDR1 is SNHLY and CDR2 is FYNNEI in the germline V gene. Trimming took 6 bases from V and 2 from J, leaving 11 bases between them. This CDR3 is CASRDSLPKNIQYF. The CDR3 DNA is TGTGCCAGCAGGGACAGTCTACCCAAAAACATTCAGTACTTC.

The J gene is TRBJ2-2, the V gene TRBV28; 7 bases align to TRBD1. Germline trimming cut 2 bases from V and 6 bases from J; bases unmatched to any gene: 3. Germline values: CDR1 MDHEN, CDR2 SYDVKM. The CDR3 length is 14 residues. The CDR3 sequence is CASSLPGGAGELFF. The CDR3 nucleotides read TGTGCCAGCAGTTTACCAGGGGGTGCCGGGGAGCTGTTTTTT. Filled out from reference TRBV28 and TRBJ2-2, the complete variable domain reads DVKVTQSSRYLVKRTGEKVFLECVQDMDHENMFWYRQDPGLGLRLIYFSYDVKMKEKGDIPEGYSVSREKKERFSLILESASTNQTSMYLCASSLPGGAGELFFGEGSRLTVL.

The gene calls are TRBV12-3 or TRBV12-4 and TRBJ1-1; D not certain. The CDR3 consists of 12 residues. The V end lost 5 bases, the J end lost 0 bases, and 4 bases lay between the germline ends. The CDR3 loop is CASSQLNTEAFF. As DNA, the CDR3 is TGTGCCAGCAGTCAGTTGAACACTGAAGCTTTCTTT.

The J gene is TRBJ1-1, the V gene TRBV12-5; no firm D call. The ends were cut back, 5 bases at V and 5 bases at J, with 9 bases in the middle. Germline loops: CDR1 LGHNT, CDR2 FRNRAP. This CDR3 spans 12 amino acids. The CDR3 region has the DNA TGTGCTAGTGGTCTGGGCGGGACTGAAGCTTTCTTT. This encodes CASGLGGTEAFF.

V usage is TRBV6-5 and J usage is TRBJ2-5, with D uncertain. V gave up 8 bases and J gave up 9 bases, with 16 bases separating them. CDR3 length: 12 residues. CDR1 MNHEY and CDR2 SVGAGI come from the germline V gene. The CDR3 DNA sequence: TGTGCCAGCCCCGACCGTAGGGCGGCCCAGTACTTC. Translated, it gives CASPDRRAAQYF.

The rearrangement joins TRBV18 to TRBJ2-1, with D possibly matching TRBD2 (6 bases). The CDR3 is 18 amino acids. The V gene's germline CDR1 is KGHSH and CDR2 LQKENI. With 6 bases removed from V and 9 bases from J, the gap between germline ends came to 30 bases. In DNA, the CDR3 is TGTGCCAGCTCGAACCCGGAAGGACGGGACTTAACTGGGGGTGAGCAGTTCTTC. Encoded protein: CASSNPEGRDLTGGEQFF. The full variable domain, in which reference TRBV18 and TRBJ2-1 provide the parts outside the CDR3, is NAGVMQNPRHLVRRRGQEARLRCSPMKGHSHVYWYRQLPEEGLKFMVYLQKENIIDESGMPKERFSAEFPKEGPSILRIQQVVRGDSAAYFCASSNPEGRDLTGGEQFFGPGTRLTVL.

The rearrangement joins TRBV6-6 to TRBJ2-1, with 9 bases identical to TRBD2. The CDR3 consists of 16 residues. Germline-derived CDR1 and CDR2 are MNHNY and SVGAGI (reference sequence). With 7 bases clipped from V and 4 bases from J, the junction kept 11 bases outside the gene matches. CDR3 in amino acids: CASKGLAGRLYNEQFF. The CDR3 DNA is TGTGCCAGCAAAGGCCTAGCGGGACGACTTTACAATGAGCAGTTCTTC.

This chain uses TRBV11-3 with TRBJ2-7; D is perhaps TRBD1 (5 bases). The V and J ends lost 5 bases and 3 bases respectively, with 17 bases between them. CDR3 length equals 15 residues. Germline V lookup: CDR1 SGHNT, CDR2 YENEEA. The DNA of the CDR3 is TGTGCCAGCAGCCGAGACAGCTCGTCACTCTACGAGCAGTACTTC. It encodes CASSRDSSSLYEQYF.

The rearrangement uses TRBV3-1 (or the pseudogene TRBV3-2) and TRBJ2-5, with no clear D. Trimming pared 1 base from V and 1 base from J, leaving 7 bases between. Germline assignment: CDR1 LGHDT and CDR2 YNNKEL (reference sequence). CDR3 length: 14 amino acids. The CDR3 is CASSQVGLQETQYF. Here the CDR3 DNA reads TGTGCCAGCAGCCAAGTAGGCCTCCAAGAGACCCAGTACTTC.

J is TRBJ2-7 and V is TRBV6-6; possible D gene TRBD2, 5 bases. The CDR3 totals 16 residues. Germline V gene lookup returns CDR1 MNHNY and CDR2 SVGAGI (reference sequence). V dropped 6 bases and J dropped 3 bases, with 21 bases sitting between them. CDR3 in DNA: TGTGCCAGCAGGTCTACGGACGGGAAGGGTCTCTACGAGCAGTACTTC. It yields the protein CASRSTDGKGLYEQYF.

This chain links TRBV18 with TRBJ1-5, with D possibly matching TRBD1 (6 bases). With 6 bases removed from V and 1 base from J, the gap between germline ends came to 10 bases. The CDR3 covers 14 residues. CDR1 and CDR2 from the germline V gene are KGHSH and LQKENI. CDR3: CASSARGSNQPQHF. The CDR3 nucleotides read TGTGCCAGCTCCGCGAGGGGGAGCAATCAGCCCCAGCATTTT.

The chain combines TRBV5-4 with TRBJ2-7; no definite D call. The CDR3 is 13 residues long. Trimming shortened V by 4 bases and J by 1 base, and 9 bases separated the two germline ends. Germline CDR1 and CDR2: SGHNT and YYREEE (reference sequence). CDR3 protein: CASSHGPSYEQYF. CDR3 in DNA: TGTGCCAGCAGCCACGGGCCTTCCTACGAGCAGTACTTC. Filled out from reference TRBV5-4 and TRBJ2-7, the complete variable domain reads ETGVTQSPTHLIKTRGQQVTLRCSSQSGHNTVSWYQQALGQGPQFIFQYYREEENGRGNFPPRFSGLQFPNYSSELNVNALELDDSALYLCASSHGPSYEQYFGPGTRLTVT.

The chain links TRBV6-1 to TRBJ1-3; D not certain. This CDR3 is built from 16 residues. The germline V gene encodes CDR1 MNHNS and CDR2 SASEGT. The V end lost 4 bases, the J end lost 1 base, and 14 bases lay between the germline ends. CDR3 region: CASSGIRTESGNTIYF. The CDR3 nucleotides read TGTGCCAGCAGTGGGATAAGGACGGAATCTGGAAACACCATATATTTT.

This clone was detected only once. V usage is TRBV6-1 and J usage is TRBJ2-1; 11 positions match TRBD2. Trimming took 2 bases from V and 6 from J; bases not matched to a gene: 0. CDR3 length equals 14 residues. The germline CDR1 and CDR2 sequences are MNHNS and SASEGT. CDR3 coding DNA: TGTGCCAGCAGTGAACTAGCGGGGGGCAATGAGCAGTTCTTC. Protein sequence: CASSELAGGNEQFF.

The rearrangement joins TRBV7-9 to TRBJ2-2, with D tentatively TRBD1 (6 bases). From germline, CDR1 is SEHNR and CDR2 FQNEAQ (reference sequence). The CDR3 contains 14 residues. Deletions cut 4 bases from V and 3 bases from J, with 9 bases between. The CDR3 bases are TGTGCCAGCAGCTCCCAGGGGTACACCGGGGAGCTGTTTTTT. Its translation: CASSSQGYTGELFF.

The chain is built from TRBV18 and TRBJ2-1; 7 nucleotides align to TRBD2. Germline CDR1 KGHSH, CDR2 LQKENI. The J segment lost 7 bases and the V segment lost 4 bases, leaving 7 bases of the junction unmatched. CDR3 size: 14 residues. CDR3 sequence: CASSLPPGRNEQFF. The CDR3 bases are TGTGCCAGCTCACTCCCCCCCGGGAGGAATGAGCAGTTCTTC.

The CDR3 reads CASSQGGLGQETQYF. CDR3 nucleotides: TGTGCCAGCAGCCAGGGAGGGCTGGGCCAAGAGACCCAGTACTTC. The genes are TRBV14 and TRBJ2-5; TRBD2 aligns across 7 bases. Germline V gives CDR1 SGHDN, CDR2 FVKESK. V shed 3 bases, J shed 1 base, and the junction held 5 bases outside the gene matches. There are 15 residues in the CDR3.

The DNA of the CDR3 is TGTGCCAGCAGCGCTGACATACCCTATGGAGGCTACACCTTC. Translating it yields CASSADIPYGGYTF. The gene calls are TRBV11-2 and TRBJ1-2, with no clear D. The CDR3 is made up of 14 amino acids. Germline V gives CDR1 SGHAT, CDR2 FQNNGV. V was clipped by 5 bases and J by 8 bases, with 18 bases between them.

V and J are TRBV19 and TRBJ2-6, with D perhaps matching TRBD1 (5 bases). Trimming stripped 5 bases from V and 5 bases from J, with 22 bases between. CDR3 length equals 18 residues. Germline values: CDR1 LNHDA, CDR2 SQIVND (reference sequence). The CDR3 DNA reads as TGTGCCAGTAGTGCGACAGCGACAAATCAAAGTCGGGCCAACGTCCTGACTTTC. The encoded protein is CASSATATNQSRANVLTF.